Shown below are 18 T cell receptor beta chains from a single sample sequenced in a study of blood T cell repertoires in COVID-19. The assay was immunoSEQ multiplex PCR, and TCRdb's table has in-frame clones only and misses some. The table has roughly 250,000 clones, 75% to 90% seen once. The specimen was peripheral blood. Receptors were obtained from a human donor in a cohort sampled during active COVID-19.

As to this clone: Other DNA sequences in this sample translate to the same CDR3. V is TRBV7-9 and J is TRBJ2-1; D perhaps matches TRBD1 (6 bases). The length of the CDR3 is 14 residues. Germline loops: CDR1 SEHNR, CDR2 FQNEAQ (reference sequence). V was clipped by 0 bases and J by 4 bases, with 7 bases between them. The CDR3 spells CASSLATGYNEQFF. For the CDR3, the DNA is TGTGCCAGCAGCTTAGCGACAGGTTACAATGAGCAGTTCTTC.

V usage is TRBV11-2 and J usage is TRBJ2-3; the match to TRBD2 covers 11 bases. Germline assignment: CDR1 SGHAT and CDR2 FQNNGV. The CDR3 is made up of 17 amino acids. Trimming cost V 6 bases and J 0 bases; bases outside gene matches: 8. As DNA, the CDR3 is TGTGCCAGCAGTGGGACTAGCGGTCTACTCAGCACAGATACGCAGTATTTT. Its protein product is CASSGTSGLLSTDTQYF.

The chain employs TRBV19 and TRBJ2-5, with TRBD2 matching over 16 bases. The CDR3 has 18 amino acids. Germline V gives CDR1 LNHDA, CDR2 SQIVND (reference sequence). V lost 3 bases and J lost 5; bases outside the gene matches: 9. In DNA form, the CDR3 reads TGTGCCAGTAGTATGGCCGGGACTAGCGGGGGGGCCTTGGAGACCCAGTACTTC. Its protein product is CASSMAGTSGGALETQYF.

This chain joins TRBV5-6 and TRBJ1-5; D might be TRBD1 (5 bases). The CDR3 loop spans 14 amino acids. Germline CDR1 and CDR2: SGHDT and YYEEEE. V shed 5 bases and J shed 9 bases, with 18 bases lying between them. The chain's CDR3 is CASSRWGMTWPQHF. CDR3 sequence (DNA): TGTGCCAGCAGTCGATGGGGCATGACGTGGCCCCAGCATTTT.

This clone was detected only once. CDR3 region: CASSTGAWGAWSGYTF. DNA of the CDR3: TGTGCCAGCAGTACGGGTGCGTGGGGCGCCTGGAGTGGCTACACCTTC. V usage is TRBV25-1 and J usage is TRBJ1-2; a weak D match, TRBD1 (5 bases). The CDR3 is 16 residues long. The V gene's germline CDR1 is MGHDK and CDR2 SYGVNS. V dropped 5 bases and J dropped 7 bases, with 23 bases sitting between them.

Many counts were recorded for this clone. The chain combines TRBV4-1 with TRBJ2-7; a weak D match, TRBD1 (5 bases). The V end was cut by 0 bases, the J end by 3 bases, with 9 bases between. The CDR3 is 14 amino acids. Germline lookup yields CDR1 MGHRA and CDR2 YSYEKL. The CDR3 protein is CASSQDLGVYEQYF. In nucleotides, the CDR3 is TGCGCCAGCAGCCAAGATTTAGGGGTCTACGAGCAGTACTTC.

This chain connects TRBV5-6 to TRBJ1-5, with D possibly TRBD1 on 5 matching bases. Germline loops: CDR1 SGHDT, CDR2 YYEEEE. The V end was cut by 5 bases, the J end by 4 bases, with 10 bases between. The CDR3 runs 13 residues. The CDR3 bases are TGTGCCAGCAGTCGACAGACTAATCAGCCCCAGCATTTT. This translates into CASSRQTNQPQHF.

This clone appeared once. The chain employs TRBV4-2 and TRBJ2-7; D perhaps matches TRBD2 (7 bases). Trimming pared 0 bases from V and 3 bases from J, leaving 18 bases between. The CDR3 totals 17 residues. Germline CDR1 and CDR2: LGHNA and YNFKEQ. The DNA for the CDR3 is TGTGCCAGCAGCCAAGATGGGGGACGGGGGGCCCACTACGAGCAGTACTTC. This translates into CASSQDGGRGAHYEQYF.

The chain links TRBV11-2 to TRBJ2-7; no firm D call. Germline assignment: CDR1 SGHAT and CDR2 FQNNGV. V gave up 1 base and J gave up 5 bases, with 3 bases separating them. The CDR3 length is 11 residues. The CDR3 spells CASSLVDEQYF. DNA for the CDR3: TGTGCCAGCAGCTTAGTCGACGAGCAGTACTTC.

The CDR3 region has the DNA TGTGCCAGCAGCGGAAGACTAGCGGGGGGGATTGAGGGGCAGTACTTC. It translates to CASSGRLAGGIEGQYF. V is TRBV7-2 and J is TRBJ2-7; 14 bases line up with TRBD2. From germline, CDR1 is SGHTA and CDR2 FQGNSA. The CDR3 extends over 16 amino acids. Trimming removed 5 bases from V and 9 bases from J; junction bases left unmatched: 12. The variable domain in full, completed from reference TRBV7-2 and TRBJ2-7, reads GAGVSQSPSNKVTEKGKDVELRCDPISGHTALYWYRQSLGQGLEFLIYFQGNSAPDKSGLPSDRFSAERTGGSVSTLTIQRTQQEDSAVYLCASSGRLAGGIEGQYFGPGTRLTVT.

V and J are TRBV6-5 and TRBJ2-7, with 9 bases identical to TRBD1. The J segment lost 5 bases and the V segment lost 4 bases, leaving 6 bases of the junction unmatched. The CDR3 runs to 14 residues. The germline V gene has CDR1 MNHEY and CDR2 SVGAGI. The CDR3, as DNA: TGTGCCAGCAGTTCTCGGGACAGGGACAACGAGCAGTACTTC. This codes for CASSSRDRDNEQYF.

The rearrangement joins TRBV28 to TRBJ1-5; no reliable D call. Between the trimmed V and J ends, which lost 0 bases and 7 bases, there was a span of 10 bases. The CDR3 runs 14 residues. CDR1 is MDHEN, CDR2 SYDVKM, per germline. The CDR3 loop is CASSLWSGSQPQHF. In DNA, the CDR3 is TGTGCCAGCAGTTTATGGTCGGGGTCACAGCCCCAGCATTTT.

V usage is TRBV7-3 and J usage is TRBJ2-4; TRBD2 matches at 11 bases. CDR3 length equals 16 residues. J lost 5 bases, V lost 5 bases, and 8 bases had no gene match. Germline-derived CDR1 and CDR2 are SGHTA and FQGTGA. The CDR3 bases are TGTGCCAGCAGCCAACAGGGGGGACTAGCGGAAAACATTCAGTACTTC. Translated: CASSQQGGLAENIQYF.

This clone was counted at least ten times. This chain uses TRBV14 with TRBJ2-3; D is unclear. CDR3 size: 12 residues. Germline values: CDR1 SGHDN, CDR2 FVKESK. Trimming stripped 1 base from V and 8 bases from J, with 7 bases between. In DNA form, the CDR3 reads TGTGCCAGCAGCCAAGGGAGAGTTACGCAGTATTTT. Amino acid sequence: CASSQGRVTQYF.

The CDR3 sequence is CATSDLQGQHYGYTF. DNA of the CDR3: TGTGCCACCAGTGATTTGCAGGGTCAGCACTATGGCTACACCTTC. The chain carries TRBV24-1 and TRBJ1-2; possible D gene TRBD1, 5 bases. V lost 0 bases and J 3 bases, leaving 10 bases between the germline ends. Looked up from germline, CDR1 is KGHDR and CDR2 is SFDVKD. The CDR3 has 15 amino acids.

With regard to this clone: One end of the junction is discordant with germline, which a read error may explain. The chain links TRBV7-7 to TRBJ2-5, with D unresolved. The V gene's germline CDR1 is SSHAT and CDR2 FNYEAQ (reference sequence). The CDR3 has 15 amino acids. The CDR3 DNA reads as TGTGCTAGCAGTGCGTCGGCGGTACCTCTTGGGACCCAGTACTTC. Protein: CASSASAVPLGTQYF.

The chain couples TRBV19 to TRBJ2-2; 7 positions agree with TRBD1. The CDR3 extends over 13 amino acids. The V gene's germline CDR1 is LNHDA and CDR2 SQIVND (reference sequence). Trimming at V came to 4 bases and at J to 7 bases, leaving 3 bases not matched to a gene. DNA of the CDR3: TGTGCCAGTAGTACTAGGGGGCTCGGGGAGCTGTTTTTT. Translating gives CASSTRGLGELFF.

V usage is TRBV6-5 and J usage is TRBJ1-2; possibly TRBD1 for D (5 bases). V was clipped by 5 bases and J by 4 bases, with 14 bases between them. The CDR3 totals 14 residues. In germline, CDR1 is MNHEY, CDR2 SVGAGI. CDR3 loop: CASSPRDSIYGYTF. The CDR3 nucleotides are TGTGCCAGCAGTCCCCGGGACTCCATCTATGGCTACACCTTC.